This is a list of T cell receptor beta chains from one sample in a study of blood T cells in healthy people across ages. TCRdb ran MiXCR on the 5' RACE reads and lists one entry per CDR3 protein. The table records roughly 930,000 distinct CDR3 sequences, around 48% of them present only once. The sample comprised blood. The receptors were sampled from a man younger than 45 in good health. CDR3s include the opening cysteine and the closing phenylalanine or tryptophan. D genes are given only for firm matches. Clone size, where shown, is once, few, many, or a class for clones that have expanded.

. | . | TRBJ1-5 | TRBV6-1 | CASSEGGARSNQPQHF | TGTGCCAGCAGTGAAGGGGGAGCACGGAGCAATCAGCCCCAGCATTTT
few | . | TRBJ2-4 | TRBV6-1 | CASNVGQIAKNIQYF | TGTGCCAGCAACGTAGGACAGATAGCCAAAAACATTCAGTACTTC
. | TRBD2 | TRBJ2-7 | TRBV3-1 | CASSKGRVAMDYEQYF | TGTGCCAGCAGTAAAGGGAGGGTAGCCATGGACTACGAGCAGTACTTC
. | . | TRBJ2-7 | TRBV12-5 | CASGLGPFSEQYF | TGTGCTAGTGGTTTGGGACCATTCAGCGAGCAGTACTTC
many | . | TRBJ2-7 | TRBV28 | CASSLPPRTYEQYF | TGTGCCAGCAGTTTGCCCCCCAGAACCTACGAGCAGTACTTC
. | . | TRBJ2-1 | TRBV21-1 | CASSNLTREQFF | TGTGCCAGCAGCAATTTAACTCGGGAGCAGTTCTTC
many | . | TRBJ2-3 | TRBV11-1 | CASSPRRGGYTDTQYF | TGTGCCAGCAGCCCTAGGCGCGGTGGGTACACAGATACGCAGTATTTT
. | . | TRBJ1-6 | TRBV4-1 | CASSTEGRVGSPLHF | TGCGCCAGCAGCACTGAGGGGCGAGTTGGTTCACCCCTCCACTTT
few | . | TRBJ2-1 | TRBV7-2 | CASSLPGPNYNEQFF | TGTGCCAGCAGCTTACCGGGACCCAACTACAATGAGCAGTTCTTC
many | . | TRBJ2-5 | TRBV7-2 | CASSLGVRETQYF | TGTGCCAGCAGCTTGGGAGTTCGGGAGACCCAGTACTTC
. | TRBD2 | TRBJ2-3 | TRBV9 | CASSVSAGVALDTQYF | TGTGCCAGCAGCGTGTCAGCGGGGGTTGCCTTAGATACGCAGTATTTT
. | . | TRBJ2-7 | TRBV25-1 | CASRPAPGTGQQYF | TGTGCCAGCAGGCCTGCCCCTGGTACGGGACAGCAGTACTTC
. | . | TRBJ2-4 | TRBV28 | CASSSVGAGENIQYF | TGTGCCAGCAGTTCAGTCGGAGCAGGAGAAAACATTCAGTACTTC
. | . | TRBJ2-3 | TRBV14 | CASSQVGSDTYTDTQYF | TGTGCCAGCAGCCAAGTCGGTAGCGATACCTACACAGATACGCAGTATTTT
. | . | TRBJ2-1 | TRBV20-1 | CSTSTGDGYNEQFF | TGCAGTACCTCTACGGGGGACGGCTACAATGAGCAGTTCTTC
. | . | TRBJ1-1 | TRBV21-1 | CAERTSRGRTEAFF | TGTGCCGAAAGGACCTCCCGGGGGAGGACTGAAGCTTTCTTT
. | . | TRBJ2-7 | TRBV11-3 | CASSNRQASSDEQYF | TGTGCCAGCAGCAATCGACAGGCTAGTTCGGACGAGCAGTACTTC
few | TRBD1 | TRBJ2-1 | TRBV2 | CASSVRQGSYYNEQFF | TGTGCCAGCAGTGTCAGACAGGGGAGTTATTACAATGAGCAGTTCTTC